This T cell receptor beta chain was found in a study of beta chain features in type 1 diabetes. Background on the study: All of the samples together had roughly 98 million sorted cells examined.

Since all of the isolated RNA was reverse transcribed, expressed TCRB transcripts were what got sequenced. Profiling relied on immunoSEQ multiplex PCR, and the TCRdb table lists in-frame clones only, not all of them. The sample lists 55,000 to 85,000 clones, about 50% occurring once. Study results and limitations: The question of HLA type influencing TCRB rearrangement was one that remained unresolved here. For Type 1 diabetes patients, all four CD4+ subsets carried TCRB CDR3s that were moderately but significantly shorter.

As for this clone: The antigen remains unidentified.

Sequenced: central memory CD4+ T cells from blood. The clonotype originates from a man aged 25-45 years with type 1 diabetes.

In DNA form, the CDR3 reads TGTGCCATCAGTGATTCGGCCAACAGGAATGAGCAGTTCTTC. This codes for CAISDSANRNEQFF. The chain uses TRBV10-3 and TRBJ2-1, with D possibly matching TRBD1 (5 bases). The germline CDR1 and CDR2 sequences are ENHRY and SYGVKD. The CDR3 contains 14 residues. V was cut by 3 bases and J by 7 bases, with 13 bases left in between.